A selection of T cell receptor beta chains follows, all from one sample in a study of CD8+CD57+ T cells in acquired aplastic anemia. Each CDR3 protein gets one entry after TCRdb re-called the reads with MiXCR. The table lists a few hundred thousand distinct CDR3 sequences, roughly 34% of them singletons. The source material was sorted CD4+, CD8+, or CD8+CD57+ T cells (not recorded which) from PBMCs. The origin of the receptors is a human donor with aplastic anemia. Each CDR3 is given with its conserved first and last residue. D genes are given only for firm matches. The size field is filled for only some rows; it gives once, few, many or a size class.

j_call,clone_size,d_call,v_call,cdr3_nt,cdr3_aa
TRBJ1-1,many,NA,TRBV7-6,TGTGCCAGCAGCCTTTCAGGGACCAACACTGAAGCTTTCTTT,CASSLSGTNTEAFF
TRBJ1-6,NA,TRBD1,TRBV10-3,TGTGCCAGCAATGATTGGGACAGATATTCACCCCTCCACTTT,CASNDWDRYSPLHF
TRBJ2-4,NA,NA,TRBV29-1,TGCAGCGTTGCGGGCAGAACCTCCAAAAACATTCAGTACTTC,CSVAGRTSKNIQYF
TRBJ2-7,NA,NA,TRBV7-8,TGTGCCAGCAGCCATGATGACGGGCAGTACTTC,CASSHDDGQYF
TRBJ1-2,NA,TRBD1,TRBV25-1,TGTGCCAGCAGTGCTAGAGACAGGGGCGGTGGCTACACCTTC,CASSARDRGGGYTF
TRBJ2-5,few,NA,TRBV9,TGTGCCAGCAGCGTAGGGCTACGAGAGACCCAGTACTTC,CASSVGLRETQYF
TRBJ1-2,many,NA,TRBV10-2,TGCGCCAGCAGTCTGGCCGCACCGACCTATGGCTACACCTTC,CASSLAAPTYGYTF
TRBJ1-1,many,NA,TRBV10-2,TGCGCCAGCAGCGATACGAACACTGAAGCTTTCTTT,CASSDTNTEAFF
TRBJ2-7,NA,TRBD1,TRBV28,TGTGCCAGCATTAACACAGGGGGAGTCTACGAGCAGTACTTC,CASINTGGVYEQYF
TRBJ2-2,once,TRBD1,TRBV7-8,TGTGCCAGCAGCCCCAAGGGAGTGTGGGACAGGGTTAACGGGGAGCTGTTTTTT,CASSPKGVWDRVNGELFF
TRBJ2-7,many,TRBD2,TRBV10-3,TGTGCCAACGCCCGGGGGGACTCCTACGAGCAGTACTTC,CANARGDSYEQYF
TRBJ2-5,NA,TRBD2,TRBV7-2,TGTGCCAGCAGCTCGACTAGCGGGGACCAAGAGACCGAGTACTTC,CASSSTSGDQETEYF
TRBJ1-2,many,TRBD1,TRBV19,TGTGCCAGTAGTATACCGGGACAGGGGGAGAACTATGGCTACACCTTC,CASSIPGQGENYGYTF
TRBJ1-2,many,NA,TRBV7-9,TGTGCCAGCAGCCCGTTGACTAACTATGGCTACACCTTC,CASSPLTNYGYTF
TRBJ1-2,NA,TRBD1,TRBV10-3,TGTGCCATCAGTGAGCCTAGGACAGGGGGCTATGGCTACACCTTC,CAISEPRTGGYGYTF
TRBJ1-1,NA,NA,TRBV10-3,TGTGCCATCAGTGATACGACAGCGAACACTGAAGCTTTCTTT,CAISDTTANTEAFF
TRBJ2-7,few,NA,TRBV2,TGTGCCAGCAGTGAAGGGGCGGCGAAGTCCTACGAGCAGTACTTC,CASSEGAAKSYEQYF
TRBJ2-7,NA,TRBD2,TRBV15,TGTGCCACCAGCAGGCTCACCGGGACTAGCGGCGCCGAGCAGTACTTC,CATSRLTGTSGAEQYF
TRBJ1-6,once,NA,TRBV25-1,TGTGCCTGGAGGGGGGGTGGGGTCGTCAATTCACCCCTCCACTTT,CAWRGGGVVNSPLHF
TRBJ1-2,NA,NA,TRBV5-1,TGCGCCAGCAGCTTGGGACAGTCTGTCTGTGGCTACACCTTC,CASSLGQSVCGYTF
TRBJ1-1,many,NA,TRBV7-2,TGTGCCAGCAGCCACGACAGATTGAACACTGAAGCTTTCTTT,CASSHDRLNTEAFF
TRBJ1-1,NA,NA,TRBV5-1,TGTGCCAGCAGCTTGTCAGCAGGCGGAAACACTGAAGCTTTCTTT,CASSLSAGGNTEAFF
TRBJ2-7,few,NA,TRBV12-3/TRBV12-4,TGTGCCAGCAGCCCGGGGCATCAGTCCTACGAGCAGTACTTC,CASSPGHQSYEQYF
TRBJ1-2,NA,NA,TRBV24-1,TGTGCCACCAGCAGCGCCCTCGGAGGGGGGTGCACCTTC,CATSSALGGGCTF
TRBJ1-6,many,NA,TRBV5-6,TGTGCCAGCAGCTTACAGGGAAGGGATTCACCCCTCCACTTT,CASSLQGRDSPLHF
TRBJ1-2,NA,NA,TRBV5-6,TGTGCCAGCAGGCAAAAGACAAGAGGCTTCTATGGCTACACCTTC,CASRQKTRGFYGYTF
TRBJ1-2,NA,NA,TRBV25-1,TGTGCCAGCAGTATTCAAGGGGCAGGTTCTTTTGGCTACACCTTC,CASSIQGAGSFGYTF
TRBJ1-2,many,NA,TRBV10-3,TGTGCCATCAGTGAGCGGGACTATGGCTACACCTTC,CAISERDYGYTF
TRBJ1-1,many,NA,TRBV10-3,TGTGCCATCAGTGGAGAGAACACTGAAGCTTTCTTT,CAISGENTEAFF
TRBJ2-1,NA,NA,TRBV5-4,TGTGCCAGCAGCTTGAAATGGGGACAAGTCAATGAGCAGTTCTTC,CASSLKWGQVNEQFF
TRBJ2-2,NA,NA,TRBV27,TGTGCCAGCAGCATGATGGCCACCGGGGAGCTGTTTTTT,CASSMMATGELFF
TRBJ1-2,many,NA,TRBV2,TGTGCCAGCAGTGAAGTCGGTGACTATGGCTACACCTTC,CASSEVGDYGYTF
TRBJ1-5,many,TRBD1,TRBV19,TGTGCCAGTAGTAGTTGGGACAGGACTAGCAATCAGCCCCAGCATTTT,CASSSWDRTSNQPQHF
TRBJ1-5,NA,NA,TRBV10-3,TGTGCCAGCCTTCAGACACTCCTAAGCTGGGGTCAGCCCCAGCATTTT,CASLQTLLSWGQPQHF
TRBJ1-1,NA,TRBD1,TRBV5-6,TGTGCCAGCAGCTTGGGGAGGGGACAGGGTTTTTTCACTGAAGCTTTCTTT,CASSLGRGQGFFTEAFF
TRBJ2-7,NA,TRBD2,TRBV12-3/TRBV12-4,TGTGCCGGCACCACGGGACTAGCGGGATCCGAGCAGTACTTC,CAGTTGLAGSEQYF
TRBJ2-1,NA,NA,TRBV20-1,TGCAGTGCTCCACAGGGCAATGAGCAGTTCTTC,CSAPQGNEQFF
TRBJ1-4,few,NA,TRBV7-2,TGTGCCAGCAGCTTTGGGGGTAATGAAAAACTGTTTTTT,CASSFGGNEKLFF
TRBJ1-1,few,TRBD1,TRBV6-2/TRBV6-3,TGTGCCAGCAGTTCCACCCTAACAGGGGCTATGAACACTGAAGCTTTCTTT,CASSSTLTGAMNTEAFF
TRBJ1-1,NA,NA,TRBV6-1,TGTGCCAGCAGACGGACTGGAGGTGACACTGAAGCTTTCTTT,CASRRTGGDTEAFF
TRBJ2-1,few,TRBD1,TRBV25-1,TGTGCCAGCAGCCGGGGACAGGGGTCCCACAATGAGCAGTTCTTC,CASSRGQGSHNEQFF
TRBJ1-4,few,NA,TRBV7-2,TGTGCCAGCAGCACCGGGGGCCCAACTAATGAAAAACTGTTTTTT,CASSTGGPTNEKLFF
TRBJ1-5,many,TRBD1,TRBV19,TGTGCCAGTAGTATTGACAGGGTAGGTCGTCAGCCCCAGCATTTT,CASSIDRVGRQPQHF
TRBJ1-1,NA,NA,TRBV30,TGTGCCTGGAGAACGACGGCTGAAGCTTTCTTT,CAWRTTAEAFF
TRBJ1-2,many,NA,TRBV9,TGTGCCAGCAGCGTTCAGGGTCGGGGGGACTATGGCTACACCTTC,CASSVQGRGDYGYTF
TRBJ1-2,many,NA,TRBV30,TGTGCCTGGAGTGTTGGAGGTGGCTACACCTTC,CAWSVGGGYTF
TRBJ1-5,few,TRBD1,TRBV30,TGTGCCTGGGGACAGGGCCGCAATCAGCCCCAGCATTTT,CAWGQGRNQPQHF
TRBJ2-7,NA,NA,TRBV15,TGTGCCACCAGCAGAGTTAAGGGAAGCAGCTCCATGGGCGAGCAGTACTTC,CATSRVKGSSSMGEQYF
TRBJ1-1,NA,NA,TRBV11-2,TGTGCCAGCAGTCAGAGGGGTCGGAGAACCATGAACACTGAAGCTTTCTTT,CASSQRGRRTMNTEAFF
TRBJ2-1,many,NA,TRBV7-9,TGTGCCAGCAGACCAGGACAATACAATGAGCAGTTCTTC,CASRPGQYNEQFF
TRBJ1-2,many,NA,TRBV19,TGTGCCAGTAGTATCGACAGCGGTGGCTACACCTTC,CASSIDSGGYTF
TRBJ2-7,NA,TRBD1,TRBV29-1,TGCAGCAGGGGGAAAAGACGGACAGGCGATTACGAGCAGTACTTC,CSRGKRRTGDYEQYF